These T cell receptor beta chains were read from a single sample in a study of response to subunit inactivated influenza vaccine. Each CDR3 protein is one row after TCRdb ran MiXCR on the RT-PCR reads. The top ten hold roughly 11% of the sample, which has 630,000 or so distinct CDR3 sequences, 15% to 19% seen once. This specimen was PBMCs from blood, taken 11 to 12 days after vaccination. The origin of the receptors is a man aged 50 to 59 who received an inactivated influenza vaccine. Both conserved end residues are part of each CDR3. Fields, in order: D gene, J gene, CDR3 length, clone size, V gene, CDR3 DNA, CDR3 protein. D genes are given only for firm matches. Clone size is shown for a subset of rows, as once, few, many or a class of expanded clone.

D gene: -
J gene: TRBJ2-7
CDR3 length: 14
clone size: few
V gene: TRBV28
CDR3 DNA: TGTGCCAGCAGTTTCCCAGGTTCAGGCAACGAGCAGTACTTC
CDR3 protein: CASSFPGSGNEQYF

D gene: TRBD2
J gene: TRBJ2-1
CDR3 length: 15
clone size: few
V gene: TRBV7-2
CDR3 DNA: TGTGCCAGCAGCTCCCCCGTACTAGCGAAGGGTGAGCAGTTCTTC
CDR3 protein: CASSSPVLAKGEQFF

D gene: TRBD1
J gene: TRBJ2-2
CDR3 length: 15
clone size: few
V gene: TRBV24-1
CDR3 DNA: TGTGCCACCAGTGATTGGCAGGGGGTCGGCGGGGAGCTGTTTTTT
CDR3 protein: CATSDWQGVGGELFF

D gene: TRBD2
J gene: TRBJ2-1
CDR3 length: 14
clone size: -
V gene: TRBV30
CDR3 DNA: TGTGCCTGGAGTGGCGGACTAGCGGGAAATGAGCAGTTCTTC
CDR3 protein: CAWSGGLAGNEQFF

D gene: TRBD1
J gene: TRBJ1-6
CDR3 length: 12
clone size: -
V gene: TRBV20-1
CDR3 DNA: TGCAGCCTAGGGACAGGAGATTCACCCCTCCACTTT
CDR3 protein: CSLGTGDSPLHF

D gene: TRBD1
J gene: TRBJ2-2
CDR3 length: 15
clone size: -
V gene: TRBV20-1
CDR3 DNA: TGCAGTGCTAGAGATAGCACAGGGGGGACCGGGGAGCTGTTTTTT
CDR3 protein: CSARDSTGGTGELFF

D gene: TRBD2
J gene: TRBJ2-1
CDR3 length: 17
clone size: -
V gene: TRBV6-2/TRBV6-3
CDR3 DNA: TGTGCCAGCAGTATCGATAGCGGGAGGGCCTTCGACAATGAGCAGTTCTTC
CDR3 protein: CASSIDSGRAFDNEQFF

D gene: -
J gene: TRBJ1-1
CDR3 length: 12
clone size: -
V gene: TRBV6-6
CDR3 DNA: TGTGCCAGCAGTTATCGAGGCGCTAAAGCTTTCTTT
CDR3 protein: CASSYRGAKAFF

D gene: -
J gene: TRBJ2-2
CDR3 length: 13
clone size: -
V gene: TRBV7-2
CDR3 DNA: TGTGCCAGCAGCTTAGGAAACGCCGGGGAGCTGTTTTTT
CDR3 protein: CASSLGNAGELFF

D gene: -
J gene: TRBJ2-2
CDR3 length: 14
clone size: few
V gene: TRBV25-1
CDR3 DNA: TGTGCCAGCAGTGAATCAGGATGGGCCGGGGAGCTGTTTTTT
CDR3 protein: CASSESGWAGELFF

D gene: -
J gene: TRBJ2-1
CDR3 length: 11
clone size: few
V gene: TRBV12-3/TRBV12-4
CDR3 DNA: TGTGCCACCTCACAGGCATCGGGGCAGTTCTTC
CDR3 protein: CATSQASGQFF

D gene: TRBD1
J gene: TRBJ2-3
CDR3 length: 15
clone size: few
V gene: TRBV3-1
CDR3 DNA: TGTGCCAGCGGAAATTGGGGGACAGGTGGAGATACGCAGTATTTT
CDR3 protein: CASGNWGTGGDTQYF